This TCR beta chain derives from a study of OX40 agonist ivuxolimab in advanced cancers. Study details: It was ivuxolimab, an agonistic anti-OX40 (CD134) antibody, that patients were treated with.

V shed 10 bases, J shed 8 bases, and the junction held 9 bases outside the gene matches. The germline CDR1 and CDR2 sequences are MGHDK and SYGVNS. The CDR3 is 15 amino acids. Libraries were prepared by immunoSEQ multiplex PCR; TCRdb keeps only in-frame clonotypes and omits some of them. This sample yields about 22,000 clones, of which roughly 90% are seen a single time; approximately 49% belongs to the top ten. With respect to this clone: What it binds is unknown.

General study results and limits: Patients with a partial response at 0.1-3.0 mg/kg had among the lowest clonal expansion. Among expanded peripheral T cells, antigen specificity went undetermined.

The source of this sequence is an adult with an advanced solid tumor such as melanoma, head and neck, liver or kidney cancer. V and J are TRBV25-1 and TRBJ2-1; 15 bases align to TRBD2. The specimen was CD4+ or CD8+ T cells sorted from blood, collected in a trial of the OX40 agonist ivuxolimab. The CDR3 is CATSWTSGGADEQFF. Here the CDR3 DNA reads TGTGCCACCTCGTGGACTAGCGGGGGGGCTGATGAGCAGTTCTTC.